The sequence of this TCR beta chain was determined in a study of shared clonotypes between healthy human individuals. The overall study: There were three CD4 naive, three CD4 memory, two CD8 naive and one CD8 memory plates per donor.

The CDR3 covers 13 residues. Germline-derived CDR1 and CDR2 are SGHDT and YYEEEE. The germline V and J ends were trimmed by 1 base and 0 bases, with 4 bases remaining between them. As to this clone: The antigen is not known.

Naive CD8 cells lacked CD45RO and underwent positive selection for CCR7, leaving out terminally differentiated effector memory CD45RA+ cells. Generated by immunoSEQ multiplex PCR, the TCRdb table keeps only in-frame clones and is missing some. The sample yields more than 500,000 clones, approximately 95% seen once. Study findings and constraints: Several donors showed sharing of around 5% of naive CD4 clonotypes.

Sequencing was carried out using naive CD8+ T cells sorted from blood. The genes are TRBV5-6 and TRBJ1-1, with D unclear. The TCR sequence derives from a woman in her 30s in good health. The CDR3 DNA reads as TGTGCCAGCAGCTTGTATTTGAACACTGAAGCTTTCTTT. It translates to CASSLYLNTEAFF.